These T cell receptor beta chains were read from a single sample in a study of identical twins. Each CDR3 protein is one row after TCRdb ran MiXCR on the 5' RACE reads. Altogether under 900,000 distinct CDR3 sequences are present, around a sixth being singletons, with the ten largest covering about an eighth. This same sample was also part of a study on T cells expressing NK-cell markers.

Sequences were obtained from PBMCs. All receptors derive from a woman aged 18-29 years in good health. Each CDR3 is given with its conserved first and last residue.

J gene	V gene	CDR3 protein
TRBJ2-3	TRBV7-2	CAITRGRGSDTQYF
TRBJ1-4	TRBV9	CASSLSGLPHEKLFF
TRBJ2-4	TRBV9	CASSVDPLSNIQYF
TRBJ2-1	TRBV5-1	CASSPGLAGTVYEQFF
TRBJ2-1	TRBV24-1	CATSGLNNEQFF
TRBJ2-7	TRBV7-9	CASSLRLAFQYF
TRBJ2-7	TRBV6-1	CASRVLAGDGSSYEQYF
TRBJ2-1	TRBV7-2	CASSLARTGPWDEQFF
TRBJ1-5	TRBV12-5	CASVDRGRDSQPQHF
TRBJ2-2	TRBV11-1	CASSTTPRGAGNTGELFF
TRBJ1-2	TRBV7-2	CASSQGKGLGYTF
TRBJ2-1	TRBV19	CASSMPAGYPGDEQFF
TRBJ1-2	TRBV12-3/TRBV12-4	CASSFGGPTGYTF